These T cell receptor beta chains were read from a single sample in a study of response to subunit inactivated influenza vaccine. MiXCR, applied by TCRdb to the RT-PCR reads, yields one record per CDR3 protein. The repertoire consists of around 790,000 distinct CDR3 sequences, with 21% occurring once and the leading ten covering roughly 10%. Sequencing was performed on PBMCs from blood, taken about 5 days after vaccination. The receptors shown here come from a man aged 45 to 65 who received an inactivated influenza vaccine. Both conserved end residues are part of each CDR3. A D gene is named only where the DNA matches it firmly. The size entry is marked missing in some rows and otherwise reads once, few, many or a size class.

v_gene	j_gene	d_gene	abundance	CDR3aa	CDR3nt
TRBV20-1	TRBJ2-3	NA	NA	CSARGLTGEGDTQYF	TGCAGTGCTAGGGGTTTGACAGGGGAGGGAGATACGCAGTATTTT
TRBV28	TRBJ2-7	TRBD2	few	CASSSLAGTPYEQYF	TGTGCCAGCAGTTCACTAGCGGGGACCCCCTACGAGCAGTACTTC
TRBV2	TRBJ1-4	NA	NA	CASSEWGHEKLFF	TGTGCCAGCAGTGAATGGGGGCATGAAAAACTGTTTTTT
TRBV29-1	TRBJ2-7	NA	NA	CSASRGREQYF	TGCAGCGCCTCTCGGGGACGGGAGCAGTACTTC
TRBV20-1	TRBJ2-4	TRBD1	few	CSAPDRAHLNIQYF	TGCAGTGCTCCAGACAGGGCCCATCTAAACATTCAGTACTTC
TRBV12-3/TRBV12-4	TRBJ1-3	TRBD1	NA	CASSLPGQGTGNTIYF	TGTGCCAGCAGTCTCCCGGGACAGGGAACAGGAAACACCATATATTTT
TRBV10-3	TRBJ1-1	TRBD1	NA	CAISWGTVNTEAFF	TGTGCCATCAGTTGGGGGACAGTGAACACTGAAGCTTTCTTT
TRBV5-5	TRBJ2-5	NA	NA	CASSYGPVEETQYF	TGTGCCAGCAGCTACGGACCGGTCGAAGAGACCCAGTACTTC
TRBV4-3	TRBJ2-2	NA	NA	CASSQGAWNTGELFF	TGCGCCAGCAGCCAAGGGGCATGGAACACCGGGGAGCTGTTTTTT
TRBV12-3/TRBV12-4	TRBJ1-2	TRBD1	few	CASSRTGKAGYTF	TGTGCCAGCAGTCGGACAGGGAAGGCTGGCTACACCTTC
TRBV5-1	TRBJ2-7	TRBD1	few	CASSLEAGTGVLKQYF	TGCGCCAGCAGCTTGGAAGCCGGGACAGGGGTCTTGAAGCAGTACTTC
TRBV7-6	TRBJ2-5	NA	few	CASSFSVRETQYF	TGTGCCAGCAGCTTTTCTGTGAGAGAGACCCAGTACTTC
TRBV20-1	TRBJ2-3	NA	NA	CSARDLRRNTDTQYF	TGCAGTGCTAGAGATCTACGGCGGAACACAGATACGCAGTATTTT
TRBV5-1	TRBJ1-5	TRBD1	few	CASSWGQGEQPQHF	TGCGCCAGCAGCTGGGGACAGGGGGAACAGCCCCAGCATTTT
TRBV27	TRBJ2-7	NA	few	CASSLSAALFYEQYF	TGTGCCAGCAGTTTATCGGCGGCCCTCTTCTACGAGCAGTACTTC
TRBV29-1	TRBJ1-1	NA	NA	CSVGSLYQNTEAFF	TGCAGCGTTGGGAGCCTTTACCAGAACACTGAAGCTTTCTTT
TRBV18	TRBJ2-3	TRBD2	few	CASSPQGDGLADTDTQYF	TGTGCCAGCTCACCACAGGGGGATGGACTAGCGGACACAGATACGCAGTATTTT
TRBV28	TRBJ2-7	TRBD2	few	CASSSLAGGYSYEQYF	TGTGCCAGCAGTTCCCTAGCGGGGGGATACTCCTACGAGCAGTACTTC
TRBV7-9	TRBJ2-7	NA	NA	CASSLLQTHEQYF	TGTGCCAGCAGCTTACTACAAACGCACGAGCAGTACTTC
TRBV7-2	TRBJ2-7	NA	few	CASSPGSVPYEQYF	TGTGCCAGCAGCCCTGGGTCAGTCCCCTACGAGCAGTACTTC
TRBV7-2	TRBJ2-2	TRBD1	NA	CASSTRDRGRMAGELFF	TGTGCCAGCAGCACTAGGGACAGGGGGCGTATGGCCGGGGAGCTGTTTTTT
TRBV11-1	TRBJ2-7	TRBD1	NA	CASSVTGAKGEQYF	TGTGCCAGCAGCGTGACAGGGGCCAAGGGCGAGCAGTACTTC
TRBV6-2/TRBV6-3	TRBJ2-1	NA	NA	CASSLLLNRVPYNEQFF	TGTGCCAGCAGCCTGCTCCTGAACAGGGTTCCCTACAATGAGCAGTTCTTC